Below, 26 T cell receptor beta chains from the same sample are listed, as sequenced in a study of T cell changes during pregnancy in multiple sclerosis. Assay used: immunoSEQ multiplex PCR; TCRdb lists only in-frame clones, some missing. The profile shows roughly 70,000 clones, approximately 92% of them singletons. Here the sequenced sample was peripheral blood, taken in the third trimester of pregnancy. The receptor source for this set is a female donor in good health, enrolled as a control in a pregnancy study.

The rearrangement links TRBV9 to TRBJ1-1, with D maybe TRBD1 (6 bases). V shed 0 bases and J shed 1 base, with 16 bases lying between them. The CDR3 has 17 residues. Per germline, CDR1 SGDLS and CDR2 YYNGEE. The CDR3 sequence is CASSVGGGADSNTEAFF. The CDR3 coding sequence is TGTGCCAGCAGCGTAGGAGGGGGGGCAGATTCGAACACTGAAGCTTTCTTT.

The rearrangement uses TRBV28 and TRBJ2-7; D perhaps matches TRBD1 (6 bases). The CDR3 is made up of 13 amino acids. The germline V gene has CDR1 MDHEN and CDR2 SYDVKM. Trimming shortened V by 4 bases and J by 4 bases, and 11 bases separated the two germline ends. The CDR3 spells CASSWDTVYEQYF. The CDR3 region has the DNA TGTGCCAGCAGTTGGGACACGGTATACGAGCAGTACTTC.

This clone was seen once. The chain has TRBV7-9 and TRBJ1-6; D perhaps matches TRBD1 (5 bases). V was clipped by 5 bases and J by 8 bases, with 10 bases between them. Germline V gene sequence: CDR1 SEHNR, CDR2 FQNEAQ (reference sequence). CDR3 size: 13 residues. DNA for the CDR3: TGTGCCAGCAGCCCGTCGGGGGATTCACCCCTCCACTTT. It specifies CASSPSGDSPLHF. Looking up the rest from reference TRBV7-9 and TRBJ1-6 gives the full variable domain: DTGVSQNPRHKITKRGQNVTFRCDPISEHNRLYWYRQTLGQGPEFLTYFQNEAQLEKSRLLSDRFSAERPKGSFSTLEIQRTEQGDSAMYLCASSPSGDSPLHFGNGTRLTVT.

V and J are TRBV29-1 and TRBJ2-2; TRBD2 agrees at 12 bases. Germline CDR1 SQVTM, CDR2 ANQGSEA. The junction had 6 bases not matched to a gene; V was cut back by 6 bases and J by 7 bases. CDR3 size: 14 residues. CDR3 sequence reads: CSVPSGRVLGELFF. CDR3 in DNA: TGCAGCGTACCTAGCGGGAGGGTACTCGGGGAGCTGTTTTTT.

The chain couples TRBV13 to TRBJ2-7; D gene uncertain. The CDR3 is made up of 14 amino acids. The V end was cut by 5 bases, the J end by 0 bases, with 11 bases between. The germline V gene encodes CDR1 PRHDT and CDR2 FYEKMQ (reference sequence). The CDR3: CASSGGDSSYEQYF. The CDR3 DNA reads as TGTGCCAGCAGCGGCGGCGATAGCTCCTACGAGCAGTACTTC. The full variable domain, with the rest looked up from reference TRBV13 and TRBJ2-7, is AAGVIQSPRHLIKEKRETATLKCYPIPRHDTVYWYQQGPGQDPQFLISFYEKMQSDKGSIPDRFSAQQFSDYHSELNMSSLELGDSALYFCASSGGDSSYEQYFGPGTRLTVT.

J is TRBJ1-1 and V is TRBV11-2, with TRBD1 as a possible D gene (6 bases). This CDR3 comprises 14 residues. CDR1 and CDR2 (germline): SGHAT, FQNNGV. V dropped 6 bases and J dropped 3 bases, with 14 bases sitting between them. The DNA of the CDR3 is TGTGCCAGCAGACACACAGGGAAGGACACTGAAGCTTTCTTT. The encoded protein is CASRHTGKDTEAFF.

The V and J genes are TRBV5-1 and TRBJ1-1; 9 nucleotides agree with TRBD1. The CDR3 length is 16 residues. Trimming at V came to 3 bases and at J to 7 bases, leaving 13 bases not matched to a gene. Germline values: CDR1 SGHRS, CDR2 YFSETQ. The CDR3 sequence: CASSSEPTGQGREAFF. CDR3 coding DNA: TGCGCCAGCAGCTCAGAACCAACGGGACAGGGTCGTGAAGCTTTCTTT.

This clone was picked up a small number of times. The J gene is TRBJ1-1, the V gene TRBV9; possible D gene TRBD1, 6 bases. This CDR3 region has 16 residues. With 1 base removed from V and 0 bases from J, the gap between germline ends came to 13 bases. Germline V CDR1 and CDR2: SGDLS, YYNGEE. In DNA form, the CDR3 reads TGTGCCAGCAGCGTAAGGGGGGGACAATTGAACACTGAAGCTTTCTTT. It specifies CASSVRGGQLNTEAFF.

This rearrangement joins TRBV6-5 to TRBJ1-6; D gene unclear. V was shortened by 1 base and J by 8 bases, with 12 bases between the two germline ends. Per germline, CDR1 MNHEY and CDR2 SVGAGI. The CDR3 has 15 amino acids. CDR3 nucleotide sequence: TGTGCCAGCAGTTACTTGAGGAGTGTGGATTCACCCCTCCACTTT. Its translation is CASSYLRSVDSPLHF.

The chain is built from TRBV2 and TRBJ1-5; D is uncertain. There are 15 residues in the CDR3. From germline, CDR1 is SNHLY and CDR2 FYNNEI. Trimming removed 0 bases from V and 7 bases from J, with 13 bases in between. The CDR3 DNA reads as TGTGCCAGCAGTGAAGCGCTTCCGGGAGGCCAGCCCCAGCATTTT. This gives the protein CASSEALPGGQPQHF.

V usage is TRBV4-3 and J usage is TRBJ1-5; the D gene is possibly TRBD1 (5 bases). V gave up 3 bases and J gave up 0 bases, with 9 bases separating them. The CDR3 has 15 amino acids. The germline V gene has CDR1 LGHNA and CDR2 YSLEER. The CDR3 loop reads CASSQTVISNQPQHF. CDR3 DNA sequence: TGCGCCAGCAGCCAGACAGTTATTAGCAATCAGCCCCAGCATTTT.

The V call is TRBV28, the J call TRBJ2-7; TRBD2 might be the D (6 bases). The germline V gene encodes CDR1 MDHEN and CDR2 SYDVKM. The CDR3 loop spans 17 amino acids. V lost 3 bases, J lost 5 bases, and 23 bases lay in between. CDR3 sequence (DNA): TGTGCCAGCAGTTTTTACCCCGGGACCCTGGAGGGTCACGAGCAGTACTTC. This encodes CASSFYPGTLEGHEQYF.

This rearrangement joins TRBV15 to TRBJ1-5; D unclear. Germline assignment: CDR1 LNHNV and CDR2 YYDKDF (reference sequence). V was cut by 5 bases and J by 6 bases, with 11 bases left in between. This CDR3 has 13 amino acids. The CDR3 DNA reads TGTGCCACCAGCGAGAGGGAGACTCAGCCCCAGCATTTT. Encoded protein: CATSERETQPQHF.

This chain joins TRBV13 and TRBJ2-3, with TRBD2 identical over 7 bases. The CDR3 is 19 residues long. Germline trimming cut 4 bases from V and 0 bases from J; bases unmatched to any gene: 16. Per germline, CDR1 PRHDT and CDR2 FYEKMQ (reference sequence). DNA of the CDR3: TGTGCCAGCAGCTCAGGTCCGGGCGGGACTACCGGAAGCACAGATACGCAGTATTTT. It is translated as CASSSGPGGTTGSTDTQYF.

The CDR3 DNA is TGTGCCAGCAGCATACGAGCGGGCACTCACAATCAGCCCCAGCATTTT. Protein sequence: CASSIRAGTHNQPQHF. The rearrangement uses TRBV7-4 and TRBJ1-5; D is unclear. Germline V gene lookup returns CDR1 SGHVT and CDR2 SQSDAQ. The CDR3 is 16 amino acids. V lost 5 bases and J 3 bases, leaving 17 bases between the germline ends.

The V gene is TRBV27, the J gene TRBJ2-3; 10 bases fit TRBD2. CDR3 length: 16 amino acids. Germline V lookup: CDR1 MNHEY, CDR2 SMNVEV (reference sequence). The J segment lost 6 bases and the V segment lost 3 bases, leaving 9 bases of the junction unmatched. CDR3: CASSFRLAGPPDTQYF. CDR3 coding DNA: TGTGCCAGCAGTTTCCGACTAGCGGGCCCCCCGGATACGCAGTATTTT.

Comments on this clone: Within the sample, other DNA sequences also encode this same CDR3. V is TRBV29-1 and J is TRBJ2-3, with 10 nucleotides matching TRBD2. Germline trimming cut 6 bases from V and 2 bases from J; bases unmatched to any gene: 5. Germline values: CDR1 SQVTM, CDR2 ANQGSEA. CDR3 length: 14 amino acids. The CDR3, as DNA: TGCAGCGTGGGAGCGGGAGGGAACACAGATACGCAGTATTTT. Translated, it gives CSVGAGGNTDTQYF.

This clone was counted once. The rearrangement links TRBV28 to TRBJ2-1; 7 nucleotides align to TRBD2. V lost 6 bases to trimming and J lost 1 base; unmatched junction nucleotides: 6. Germline V gives CDR1 MDHEN, CDR2 SYDVKM. This CDR3 has 15 residues. Written as DNA, the CDR3 is TGTGCCAGCAGGGGGAAACTAGCGTCCTACAATGAGCAGTTCTTC. It encodes CASRGKLASYNEQFF.

This clone has only one observation. This chain uses TRBV19 with TRBJ1-4; D remains ambiguous. V was trimmed by 3 bases and J by 8 bases, leaving 13 bases between them. Germline V gene sequence: CDR1 LNHDA, CDR2 SQIVND (reference sequence). This CDR3 comprises 14 residues. For the CDR3, the DNA is TGTGCCAGTAGTATTTTACAGCCTCTCGAAAAACTGTTTTTT. This encodes CASSILQPLEKLFF.

V and J are TRBV6-6 and TRBJ2-2; D is unclear. CDR1 MNHNY and CDR2 SVGAGI come from the germline V gene (reference sequence). Trimming shortened V by 6 bases and J by 1 base, and 6 bases separated the two germline ends. The CDR3 totals 13 residues. The DNA of the CDR3 is TGTGCCAGCAGAGCTGGGAACACCGGGGAGCTGTTTTTT. This gives the protein CASRAGNTGELFF.

V gene TRBV10-1 combines with J gene TRBJ2-1; a weak D match, TRBD2 (5 bases). The CDR3 sequence is 18 residues long. With 3 bases removed from V and 0 bases from J, the gap between germline ends came to 18 bases. Germline CDR1 and CDR2: WNHNN and SYGVQD (reference sequence). The CDR3 reads CASSDLYHDGSSYNEQFF. For the CDR3, the DNA is TGCGCCAGCAGTGATTTATATCATGATGGGAGCTCCTACAATGAGCAGTTCTTC.

The chain carries TRBV10-3 and TRBJ2-7; the match to TRBD1 covers 7 bases. This CDR3 is built from 13 residues. The junction had 9 bases not matched to a gene; V was cut back by 8 bases and J by 5 bases. Germline V gene lookup returns CDR1 ENHRY and CDR2 SYGVKD. The CDR3 DNA is TGTGCCATCGGAACAACAGGGGTCGACGAGCAGTACTTC. Translated, it gives CAIGTTGVDEQYF.

The chain carries TRBV5-4 and TRBJ2-7; TRBD1 matches at 8 bases. Germline V gene data show CDR1 as SGHNT and CDR2 as YYREEE (reference sequence). The V and J ends lost 4 bases and 4 bases, in that order; junction bases with no gene match: 7. The CDR3 contains 14 residues. The CDR3 bases are TGTGCCAGCAGCCCCAGGACAGGGAAGTACGAGCAGTACTTC. Its translation: CASSPRTGKYEQYF.

This rearrangement joins TRBV4-1 to TRBJ1-2; D gene unclear. The CDR3 sequence is 16 residues long. CDR1 and CDR2 (germline): MGHRA, YSYEKL. V lost 0 bases and J 1 base, leaving 12 bases between the germline ends. CDR3 loop: CASSQDLSRRNYGYTF. The CDR3 nucleotides are TGCGCCAGCAGCCAAGATTTATCGAGGCGTAACTATGGCTACACCTTC.

The chain's CDR3 is CASSQDQGTSGTNGADTQYF. CDR3 DNA: TGCGCCAGCAGCCAAGATCAGGGGACTAGCGGGACAAATGGGGCAGATACGCAGTATTTT. The chain couples TRBV4-1 to TRBJ2-3; 13 positions agree with TRBD2. The CDR3 loop spans 20 amino acids. With V trimmed by 0 bases and J by 4 bases, 13 bases remained unmatched. CDR1 MGHRA and CDR2 YSYEKL come from the germline V gene.

The chain couples TRBV7-9 to TRBJ2-3; TRBD2 matches 7 bases. CDR3 length: 16 amino acids. The junction had 13 bases not matched to a gene; V was cut back by 6 bases and J by 4 bases. Germline V gene sequence: CDR1 SEHNR, CDR2 FQNEAQ (reference sequence). The CDR3, as DNA: TGTGCCAGCAGAAAGGGCGGGGAGGGCCGCGCAGATACGCAGTATTTT. As protein: CASRKGGEGRADTQYF.